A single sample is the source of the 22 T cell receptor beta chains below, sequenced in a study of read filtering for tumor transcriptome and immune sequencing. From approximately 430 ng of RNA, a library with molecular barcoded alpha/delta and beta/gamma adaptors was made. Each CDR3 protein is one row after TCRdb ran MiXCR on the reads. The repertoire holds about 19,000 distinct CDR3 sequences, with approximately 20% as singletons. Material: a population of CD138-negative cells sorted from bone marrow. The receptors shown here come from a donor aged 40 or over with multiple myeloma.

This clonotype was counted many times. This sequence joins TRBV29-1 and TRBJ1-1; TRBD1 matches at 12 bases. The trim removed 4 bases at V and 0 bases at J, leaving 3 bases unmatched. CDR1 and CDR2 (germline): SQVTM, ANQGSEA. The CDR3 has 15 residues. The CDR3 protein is CSVGRDRGLNTEAFF. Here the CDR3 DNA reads TGCAGCGTTGGGCGGGACAGGGGGCTGAACACTGAAGCTTTCTTT.

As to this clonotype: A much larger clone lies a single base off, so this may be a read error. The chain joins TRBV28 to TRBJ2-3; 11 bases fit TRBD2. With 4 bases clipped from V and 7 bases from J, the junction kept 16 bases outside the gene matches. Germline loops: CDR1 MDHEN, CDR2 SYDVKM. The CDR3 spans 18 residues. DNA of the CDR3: TGTGCCAGCAGTTCCCATAGCGGGAGGGCCGGGTTTGTAAATACGCAGTATTTT. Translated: CASSSHSGRAGFVNTQYF.

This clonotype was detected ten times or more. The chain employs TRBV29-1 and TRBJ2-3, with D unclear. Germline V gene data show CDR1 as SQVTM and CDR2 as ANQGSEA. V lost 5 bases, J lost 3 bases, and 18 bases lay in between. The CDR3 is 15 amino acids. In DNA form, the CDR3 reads TGCAGCGTTCTGACTCACCTACGGACGACAGATACGCAGTATTTT. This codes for CSVLTHLRTTDTQYF.

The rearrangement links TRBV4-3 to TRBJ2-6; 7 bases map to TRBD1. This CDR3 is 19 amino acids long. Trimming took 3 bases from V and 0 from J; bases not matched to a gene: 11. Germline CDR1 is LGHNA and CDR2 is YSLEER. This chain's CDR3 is CASSQESPGQFSGANVLTF. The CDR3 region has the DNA TGCGCCAGCAGCCAGGAAAGTCCGGGACAGTTCTCTGGGGCCAACGTCCTGACTTTC.

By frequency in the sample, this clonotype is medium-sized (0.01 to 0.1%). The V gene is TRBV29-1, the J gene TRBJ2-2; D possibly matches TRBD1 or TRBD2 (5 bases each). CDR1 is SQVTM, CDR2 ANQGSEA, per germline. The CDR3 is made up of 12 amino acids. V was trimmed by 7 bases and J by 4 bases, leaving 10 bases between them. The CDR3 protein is CSAERGTGELFF. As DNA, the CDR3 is TGCAGCGCGGAGAGGGGCACCGGGGAGCTGTTTTTT.

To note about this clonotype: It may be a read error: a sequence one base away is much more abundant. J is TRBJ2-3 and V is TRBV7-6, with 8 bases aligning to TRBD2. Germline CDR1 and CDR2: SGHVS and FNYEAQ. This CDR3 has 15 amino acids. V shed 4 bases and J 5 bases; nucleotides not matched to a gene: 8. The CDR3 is CASSWTSRSVDTQYF. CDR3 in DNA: TGTGCCAGCAGCTGGACTAGCAGGAGTGTAGATACGCAGTATTTT.

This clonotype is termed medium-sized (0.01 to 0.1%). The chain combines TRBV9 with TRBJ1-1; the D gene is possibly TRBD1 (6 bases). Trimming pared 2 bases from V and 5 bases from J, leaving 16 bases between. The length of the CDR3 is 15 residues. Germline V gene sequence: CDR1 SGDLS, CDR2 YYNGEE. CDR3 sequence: CASSVAGAAATEAFF. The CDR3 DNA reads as TGTGCCAGCAGCGTGGCGGGGGCGGCGGCTACTGAAGCTTTCTTT. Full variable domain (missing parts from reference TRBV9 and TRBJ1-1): DSGVTQTPKHLITATGQRVTLRCSPRSGDLSVYWYQQSLDQGLQFLIQYYNGEERAKGNILERFSAQQFPDLHSELNLSSLELGDSALYFCASSVAGAAATEAFFGQGTRLTVV.

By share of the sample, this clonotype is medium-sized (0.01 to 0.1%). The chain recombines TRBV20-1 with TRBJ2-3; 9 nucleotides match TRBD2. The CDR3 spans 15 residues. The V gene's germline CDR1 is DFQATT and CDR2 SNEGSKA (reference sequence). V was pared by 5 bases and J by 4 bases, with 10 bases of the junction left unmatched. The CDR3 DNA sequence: TGCAGTGCTCGGGAGTTTAGCGGGAGATCAGATACGCAGTATTTT. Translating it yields CSAREFSGRSDTQYF.

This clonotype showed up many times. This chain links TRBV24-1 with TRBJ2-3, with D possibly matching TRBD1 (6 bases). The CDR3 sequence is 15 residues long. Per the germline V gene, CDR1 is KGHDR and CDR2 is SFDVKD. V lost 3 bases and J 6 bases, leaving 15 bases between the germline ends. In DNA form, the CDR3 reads TGTGCCACCAGTGATCCGGCCGGCAGGGGCGATACGCAGTATTTT. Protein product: CATSDPAGRGDTQYF.

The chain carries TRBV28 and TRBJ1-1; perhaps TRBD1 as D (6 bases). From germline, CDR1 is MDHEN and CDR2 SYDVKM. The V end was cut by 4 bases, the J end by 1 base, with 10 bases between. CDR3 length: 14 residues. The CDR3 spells CASSWGQTNTEAFF. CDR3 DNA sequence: TGTGCCAGCAGTTGGGGACAAACGAACACTGAAGCTTTCTTT.

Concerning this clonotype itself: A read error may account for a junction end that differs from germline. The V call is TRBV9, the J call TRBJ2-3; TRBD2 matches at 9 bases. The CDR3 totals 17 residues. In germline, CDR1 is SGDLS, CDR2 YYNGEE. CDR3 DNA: TGTGGCAGCAGCGTTAGCGGGAGTGGGGGCAGCACAGATACGCAGTATTTT. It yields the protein CGSSVSGSGGSTDTQYF.

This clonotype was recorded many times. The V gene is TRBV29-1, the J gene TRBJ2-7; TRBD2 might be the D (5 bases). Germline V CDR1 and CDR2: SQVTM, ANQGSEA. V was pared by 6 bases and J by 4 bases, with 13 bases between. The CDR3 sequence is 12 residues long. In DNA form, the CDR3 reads TGCAGCGTCCGGGAAAATAGGTACGAGCAGTACTTC. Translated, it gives CSVRENRYEQYF.

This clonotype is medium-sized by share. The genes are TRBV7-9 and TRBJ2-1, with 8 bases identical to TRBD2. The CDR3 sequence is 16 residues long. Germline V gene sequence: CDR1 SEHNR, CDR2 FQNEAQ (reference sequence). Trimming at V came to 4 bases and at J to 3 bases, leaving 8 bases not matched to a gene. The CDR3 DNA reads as TGTGCCAGCAGCTCCGGCGGGCTAGCGGGCTACAATGAGCAGTTCTTC. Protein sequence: CASSSGGLAGYNEQFF.

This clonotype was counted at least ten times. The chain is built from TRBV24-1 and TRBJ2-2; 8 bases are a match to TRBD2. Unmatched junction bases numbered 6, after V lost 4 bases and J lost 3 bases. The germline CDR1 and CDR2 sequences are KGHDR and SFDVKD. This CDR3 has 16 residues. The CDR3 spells CATSEVSGSDTGELFF. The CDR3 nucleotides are TGTGCCACCAGTGAAGTAAGCGGGAGTGACACCGGGGAGCTGTTTTTT.

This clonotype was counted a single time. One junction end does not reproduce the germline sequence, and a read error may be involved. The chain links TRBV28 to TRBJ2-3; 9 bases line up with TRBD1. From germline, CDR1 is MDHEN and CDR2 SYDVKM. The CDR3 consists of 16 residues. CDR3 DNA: TGTGCCAGCAGTTTAACGGACAGGGGCCCCGCAGATACGGAGTATTTT. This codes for CASSLTDRGPADTEYF.

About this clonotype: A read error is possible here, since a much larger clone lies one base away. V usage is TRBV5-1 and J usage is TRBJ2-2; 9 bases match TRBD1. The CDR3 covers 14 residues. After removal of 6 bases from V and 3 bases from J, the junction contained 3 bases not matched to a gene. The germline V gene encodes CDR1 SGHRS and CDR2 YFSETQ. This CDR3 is CASTWTGDTGELFF. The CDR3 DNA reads TGCGCCAGCACTTGGACAGGGGACACCGGGGAGCTGTTTTTT.

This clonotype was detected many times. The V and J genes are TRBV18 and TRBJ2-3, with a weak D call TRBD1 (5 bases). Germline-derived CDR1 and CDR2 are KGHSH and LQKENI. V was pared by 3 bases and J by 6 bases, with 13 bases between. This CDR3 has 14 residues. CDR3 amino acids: CASSPAGQADTQYF. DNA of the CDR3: TGTGCCAGCTCACCGGCAGGGCAGGCCGATACGCAGTATTTT. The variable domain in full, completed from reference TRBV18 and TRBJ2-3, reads NAGVMQNPRHLVRRRGQEARLRCSPMKGHSHVYWYRQLPEEGLKFMVYLQKENIIDESGMPKERFSAEFPKEGPSILRIQQVVRGDSAAYFCASSPAGQADTQYFGPGTRLTVL.

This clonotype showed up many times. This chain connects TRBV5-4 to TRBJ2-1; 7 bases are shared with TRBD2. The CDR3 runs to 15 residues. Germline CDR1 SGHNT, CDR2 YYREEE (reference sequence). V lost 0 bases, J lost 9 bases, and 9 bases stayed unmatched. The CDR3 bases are TGTGCCAGCAGCTTGGGTTTGGGCGGGGGTTTTGAGCAGTTCTTC. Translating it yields CASSLGLGGGFEQFF. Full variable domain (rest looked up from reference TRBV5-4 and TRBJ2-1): ETGVTQSPTHLIKTRGQQVTLRCSSQSGHNTVSWYQQALGQGPQFIFQYYREEENGRGNFPPRFSGLQFPNYSSELNVNALELDDSALYLCASSLGLGGGFEQFFGPGTRLTVL.

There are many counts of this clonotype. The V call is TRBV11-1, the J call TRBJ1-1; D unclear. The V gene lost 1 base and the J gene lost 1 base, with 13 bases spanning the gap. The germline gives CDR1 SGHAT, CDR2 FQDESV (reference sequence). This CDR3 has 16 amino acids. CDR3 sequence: CASSLEAFSSNTEAFF. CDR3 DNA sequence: TGTGCCAGCAGCTTAGAGGCTTTCTCGTCGAACACTGAAGCTTTCTTT.

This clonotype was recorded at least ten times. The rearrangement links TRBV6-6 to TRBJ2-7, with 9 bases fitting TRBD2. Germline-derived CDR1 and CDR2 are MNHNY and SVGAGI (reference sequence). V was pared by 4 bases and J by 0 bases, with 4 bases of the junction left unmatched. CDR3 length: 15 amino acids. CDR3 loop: CASSSPGLASYEQYF. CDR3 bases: TGTGCCAGCAGTTCACCGGGACTAGCCTCCTACGAGCAGTACTTC.

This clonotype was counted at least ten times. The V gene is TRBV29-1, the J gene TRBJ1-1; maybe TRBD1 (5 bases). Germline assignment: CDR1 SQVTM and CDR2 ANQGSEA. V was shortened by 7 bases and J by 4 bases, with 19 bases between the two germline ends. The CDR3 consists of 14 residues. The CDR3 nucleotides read TGCAGCGCTGGTAGTCCCGGGGGGGGCACTGAAGCTTTCTTT. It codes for CSAGSPGGGTEAFF.

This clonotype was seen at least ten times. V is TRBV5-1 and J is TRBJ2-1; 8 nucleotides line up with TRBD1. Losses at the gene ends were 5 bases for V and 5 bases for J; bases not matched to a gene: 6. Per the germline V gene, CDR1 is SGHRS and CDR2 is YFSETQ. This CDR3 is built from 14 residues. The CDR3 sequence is CASSFQGANNEQFF. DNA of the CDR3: TGCGCCAGCAGTTTCCAGGGGGCGAACAATGAGCAGTTCTTC.